The TCR beta chain described here comes from a study of response to subunit inactivated influenza vaccine (dated by TCRdb to the late 2010s). Concerning the study at large: The study used deep quantitative T cell receptor repertoire profiling to track responses to a trivalent subunit inactivated influenza vaccine. What the study reported, not specific to this receptor: It was suggested by the authors that each seasonal influenza vaccination may recruit only a limited number of new T cells.

The method was RT-PCR. These reads were obtained on an Illumina HiSeq 2500. The public reads were reprocessed in TCRdb via fastp at Q25 and MiXCR, keeping in-frame beta chains. A single entry per CDR3 protein holds the most common genes and DNA from its merged rows. For this sample the table gives around 650,000 distinct CDR3 sequences, of which approximately 14% were detected only once. Clones ranked in the top ten supply roughly 11% of the sample. CDR1 and CDR2, per the germline V gene (reference sequence), are LGHDT and YNNKEL. At the junction V is shortened by 1 base and J by 13 bases, with 11 bases in between. From the cysteine up to the phenylalanine, the CDR3 has a length of 13 residues. Kept here is only the CDR3 DNA, which spans 39 bases and is read in frame from base 1. This clonotype came up a few times. Its antigen is currently not known. The sample holds no much larger clone one base away, and base qualities are not on file.

The TCR originated in a man aged 50-60 years who received an inactivated influenza vaccine. Donor details come from another sample of the same person, matched by shared clones. The source material was PBMCs from blood, sampled 11 to 12 days after vaccination. This receptor chain uses TRBV3-1 and TRBJ1-6; there is no confident call for the D gene. The nucleotide sequence reads as follows: TGTGCCAGCAGCCAAGCGGGGAGTTCTCCCCTCCACTTT. Its translation reads: CASSQAGSSPLHF.